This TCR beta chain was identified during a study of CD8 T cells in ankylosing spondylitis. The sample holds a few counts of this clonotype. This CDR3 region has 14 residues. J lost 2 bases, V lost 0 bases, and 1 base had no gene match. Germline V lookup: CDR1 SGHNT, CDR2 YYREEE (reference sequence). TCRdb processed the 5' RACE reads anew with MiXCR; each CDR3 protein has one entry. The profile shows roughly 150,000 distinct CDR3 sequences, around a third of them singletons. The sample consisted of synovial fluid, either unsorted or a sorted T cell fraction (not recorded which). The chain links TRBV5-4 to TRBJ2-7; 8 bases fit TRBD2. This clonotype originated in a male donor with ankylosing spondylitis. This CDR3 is CASSLGLATYEQYF. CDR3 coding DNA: TGTGCCAGCAGCTTGGGACTAGCGACCTACGAGCAGTACTTC.